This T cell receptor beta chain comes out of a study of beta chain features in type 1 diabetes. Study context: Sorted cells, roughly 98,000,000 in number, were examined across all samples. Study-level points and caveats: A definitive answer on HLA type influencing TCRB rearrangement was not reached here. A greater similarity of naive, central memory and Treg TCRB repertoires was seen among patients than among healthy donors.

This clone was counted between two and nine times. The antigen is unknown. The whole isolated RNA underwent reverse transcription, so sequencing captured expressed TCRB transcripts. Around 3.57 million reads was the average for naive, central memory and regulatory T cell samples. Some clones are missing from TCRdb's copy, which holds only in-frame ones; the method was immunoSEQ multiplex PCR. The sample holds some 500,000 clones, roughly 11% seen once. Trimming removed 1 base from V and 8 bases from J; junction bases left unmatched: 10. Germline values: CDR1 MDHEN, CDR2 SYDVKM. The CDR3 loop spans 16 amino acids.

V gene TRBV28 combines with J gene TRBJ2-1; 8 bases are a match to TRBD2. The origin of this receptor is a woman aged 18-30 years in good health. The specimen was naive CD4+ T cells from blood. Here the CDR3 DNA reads TGTGCCAGCAGTTTATCTTGGACTAGCCGTGGAGATGAGCAGTTCTTC. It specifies CASSLSWTSRGDEQFF. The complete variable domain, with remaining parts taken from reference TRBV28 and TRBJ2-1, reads DVKVTQSSRYLVKRTGEKVFLECVQDMDHENMFWYRQDPGLGLRLIYFSYDVKMKEKGDIPEGYSVSREKKERFSLILESASTNQTSMYLCASSLSWTSRGDEQFFGPGTRLTVL.